This record covers a single T cell receptor beta chain. The antigen is undetermined. The protocol was immunoSEQ multiplex PCR, while the TCRdb copy is restricted to in-frame clones and leaves out a portion. The data show several thousand clones, with around 21% seen just once and around 16% held by the top ten. Germline V gives CDR1 MNHGY, CDR2 SAAAGT. V lost 4 bases to trimming and J lost 9 bases; unmatched junction nucleotides: 7. This CDR3 is 14 amino acids long. Treatment specified: randomized to nivolumab then ipilimumab (arm A) or the reverse (arm B). None of the patients previously received DNA-damaging chemotherapy. This entry comes from a study of sequential checkpoint blockade in melanoma. Study-level information: About 90 pretreatment tumor DNA samples were TCRβ immunosequenced. Matched biopsies came pretreatment and at week 13 for about 24 patients. General observations from the study: Clinical benefit was about 30 times likelier when tumor T-cell fraction and clonality increased.

The rearrangement links TRBV6-8 to TRBJ2-1; 9 bases are a match to TRBD2. Sequenced here: tumor tissue (inferred from file names), sampled from a patient given nivolumab and ipilimumab in sequence. The sequence was obtained from a human donor with melanoma. CDR3: CASSFAGGPGEQFF. As DNA, the CDR3 is TGTGCCAGCAGTTTTGCGGGGGGGCCGGGTGAGCAGTTCTTC.